What follows are 17 T cell receptor beta chains derived from one specimen sequenced in a study of OX40 agonist ivuxolimab in advanced cancers. Assay: immunoSEQ multiplex PCR; the TCRdb copy retains only in-frame clones and omits some. This table has some 86,000 clones, more than 85% appearing once. The source material was CD4+ or CD8+ T cells sorted from blood, sampled in a trial of the OX40 agonist ivuxolimab. The receptors stem from an adult with an advanced solid tumor such as melanoma, head and neck, liver or kidney cancer.

This chain links TRBV28 with TRBJ1-2, with TRBD1 identical over 7 bases. This CDR3 contains 15 residues. Trimming took 5 bases from V and 8 from J; bases not matched to a gene: 14. Looked up from germline, CDR1 is MDHEN and CDR2 is SYDVKM. The CDR3 spells CASSNEQGRANGYTF. Here the CDR3 DNA reads TGTGCCAGCAGTAACGAACAGGGGCGAGCCAACGGCTACACCTTC.

J is TRBJ2-3 and V is TRBV30; D uncertain. Between the trimmed V and J ends, which lost 0 bases and 12 bases, there was a span of 13 bases. CDR1 and CDR2 from the germline V gene are GTSNPN and SVGIG (reference sequence). The length of the CDR3 is 12 residues. CDR3 region: CAWSVLGYKQYF. In DNA form, the CDR3 reads TGTGCCTGGAGTGTACTGGGCTATAAACAGTATTTT.

This rearrangement joins TRBV7-2 to TRBJ2-3; D remains ambiguous. V gave up 6 bases and J gave up 6 bases, with 13 bases separating them. CDR1 is SGHTA and CDR2 is FQGNSA in the germline V gene. The CDR3 loop spans 13 amino acids. The CDR3 sequence is CASRLIPVDTQYF. In DNA, the CDR3 is TGTGCCAGCAGACTGATCCCGGTGGATACGCAGTATTTT.

The chain recombines TRBV5-1 with TRBJ2-5, with 8 nucleotides matching TRBD2. Germline V lookup: CDR1 SGHRS, CDR2 YFSETQ. The J segment lost 5 bases and the V segment lost 6 bases, leaving 12 bases of the junction unmatched. The CDR3 covers 15 residues. CDR3 sequence (DNA): TGCGCCAGCACCAACGACGGGAGGGCCCTCGAGACCCAGTACTTC. It translates to CASTNDGRALETQYF.

The V and J genes are TRBV30 and TRBJ1-2; D is ambiguous. V lost 3 bases and J 0 bases, leaving 8 bases between the germline ends. The CDR3 is 13 amino acids. CDR1 GTSNPN and CDR2 SVGIG come from the germline V gene (reference sequence). As DNA, the CDR3 is TGTGCCTGGAGGACAAGGTCTAACTATGGCTACACCTTC. Its protein product is CAWRTRSNYGYTF.

V is TRBV30 and J is TRBJ1-4, with 7 bases matching TRBD1. With V trimmed by 5 bases and J by 10 bases, 7 bases remained unmatched. Per the germline V gene, CDR1 is GTSNPN and CDR2 is SVGIG (reference sequence). The CDR3 totals 12 residues. The CDR3 region has the DNA TGTGCCTGGCGTCCCCAGGGGGGAAAACTGTTTTTT. Residues: CAWRPQGGKLFF.

This chain joins TRBV19 and TRBJ2-2; 11 bases are a match to TRBD1. Per the germline V gene, CDR1 is LNHDA and CDR2 is SQIVND (reference sequence). V shed 11 bases and J 5 bases; nucleotides not matched to a gene: 4. This CDR3 comprises 13 residues. The CDR3, as DNA: TGTGCCGGAAGGGACAGGGGGACCGGGGAGCTGTTTTTT. This translates into CAGRDRGTGELFF. The variable domain in full, with the rest retrieved from reference TRBV19 and TRBJ2-2, is DGGITQSPKYLFRKEGQNVTLSCEQNLNHDAMYWYRQDPGQGLRLIYYSQIVNDFQKGDIAEGYSVSREKKESFPLTVTSAQKNPTAFYLCAGRDRGTGELFFGEGSRLTVL.

This sequence joins TRBV11-2 and TRBJ2-1; tentative D call: TRBD2 (5 bases). This CDR3 has 16 residues. Germline V lookup: CDR1 SGHAT, CDR2 FQNNGV. The ends were cut back, 1 base at V and 0 bases at J, with 10 bases in the middle. In DNA form, the CDR3 reads TGTGCCAGCAGCTTAGGCACGGGGAGCTCCTACAATGAGCAGTTCTTC. It codes for CASSLGTGSSYNEQFF. The whole variable domain, remainder taken from reference TRBV11-2 and TRBJ2-1, is EAGVAQSPRYKIIEKRQSVAFWCNPISGHATLYWYQQILGQGPKLLIQFQNNGVVDDSQLPKDRFSAERLKGVDSTLKIQPAKLEDSAVYLCASSLGTGSSYNEQFFGPGTRLTVL.

The chain uses TRBV27 and TRBJ1-1; 9 bases match TRBD1. Germline loops: CDR1 MNHEY, CDR2 SMNVEV (reference sequence). The CDR3 extends over 18 amino acids. V was pared by 1 base and J by 1 base, with 10 bases of the junction left unmatched. The CDR3 nucleotides read TGTGCCAGCAGTTTATGGTGGGGGACAGGGCGCGGGAACACTGAAGCTTTCTTT. Translated, it gives CASSLWWGTGRGNTEAFF.

CDR3 sequence: CASSLEGLAGENEQFF. In DNA form, the CDR3 reads TGTGCCAGCAGCCTAGAAGGACTAGCGGGAGAGAATGAGCAGTTCTTC. The V and J genes are TRBV11-1 and TRBJ2-1; 13 nucleotides match TRBD2. CDR3 size: 16 residues. The germline gives CDR1 SGHAT, CDR2 FQDESV (reference sequence). Trimming removed 5 bases from V and 7 bases from J; junction bases left unmatched: 8.

The chain has TRBV7-8 and TRBJ2-7, with D perhaps being TRBD1 or TRBD2 (5 bases each). CDR1 and CDR2 (germline): SGHVS, FQNEAQ. V shed 0 bases and J shed 2 bases, with 17 bases lying between them. The CDR3 is 17 amino acids. Written as DNA, the CDR3 is TGTGCCAGCAGCTTAGCTCTGTGGGGTCGGGACCCCTACGAGCAGTACTTC. It encodes CASSLALWGRDPYEQYF.

The CDR3: CASSWNQGNGELFF. In DNA form, the CDR3 reads TGTGCCAGCAGCTGGAACCAGGGGAACGGGGAGCTGTTTTTT. V usage is TRBV6-1 and J usage is TRBJ2-2, with a tentative D call TRBD1 (6 bases). This CDR3 comprises 14 residues. CDR1 is MNHNS, CDR2 SASEGT, per germline. V gave up 6 bases and J gave up 7 bases, with 15 bases separating them.

This chain joins TRBV28 and TRBJ1-4; 7 bases are shared with TRBD1. CDR1 is MDHEN and CDR2 is SYDVKM in the germline V gene. This CDR3 contains 15 residues. J was trimmed by 8 bases and V by 3 bases; bases with no gene match: 9. CDR3 DNA sequence: TGTGCCAGCAGTTTGCGAACAGGGGTTTGGGAAAAACTGTTTTTT. Residues: CASSLRTGVWEKLFF.

The chain combines TRBV10-3 with TRBJ2-7; unclear D gene. The CDR3 loop spans 13 amino acids. The germline V gene encodes CDR1 ENHRY and CDR2 SYGVKD. V was shortened by 0 bases and J by 6 bases, with 9 bases between the two germline ends. The CDR3 loop is CAISESTVGEQYF. CDR3 nucleotides: TGTGCCATCAGTGAGTCCACGGTGGGCGAGCAGTACTTC.

The chain has TRBV28 and TRBJ2-5, with D tentatively TRBD2 (5 bases). V was trimmed by 2 bases and J by 5 bases, leaving 15 bases between them. The germline CDR1 and CDR2 sequences are MDHEN and SYDVKM. This CDR3 region has 15 residues. In nucleotides, the CDR3 is TGTGCCAGCAGTTTAGCATTTGCGGGTGGGGAGACCCAGTACTTC. As protein: CASSLAFAGGETQYF.

V usage is TRBV7-3 and J usage is TRBJ2-1; D might be TRBD1 (6 bases). The CDR3 is 15 residues long. The germline V and J ends were trimmed by 5 bases and 2 bases, with 13 bases remaining between them. In germline, CDR1 is SGHTA, CDR2 FQGTGA. The CDR3 DNA reads TGTGCCAGCAGCACCGGGACAAAGACCTACAATGAGCAGTTCTTC. Its translation is CASSTGTKTYNEQFF.

This clone was detected only once. This chain joins TRBV19 and TRBJ2-2, with D unresolved. Trimming took off 3 bases at V and 0 bases at J, with 5 bases between the two ends. The CDR3 covers 14 residues. From germline, CDR1 is LNHDA and CDR2 SQIVND (reference sequence). CDR3 bases: TGTGCCAGTAGTATTCTCGCGAACACCGGGGAGCTGTTTTTT. This codes for CASSILANTGELFF.